This TCR beta chain came from a study of vaccination effects on CD4 cells after COVID-19. ViraFEST expansion of antigen-specific CD4+ T cells with viral peptide pools preceded sequencing. Subsequent to 10 days of culture, CD4+ T cells were isolated. Vaccine recipients had no previous SARS-CoV-2 infection; their nucleocapsid antibodies were negative. IL-2 at about 10 IU/ml and peptides at about 9.2 ug/ml were added to cultured PBMC, a few million per well. A half-volume exchange with IL-2 medium occurred on days 3 and 7. Between the trimmed V and J ends, which lost 7 bases and 3 bases, there was a span of 19 bases. This CDR3 contains 16 residues. The V gene's germline CDR1 is MDHEN and CDR2 SYDVKM. The assay was immunoSEQ multiplex PCR, and TCRdb's table has in-frame clones only and misses some. There are tens of thousands of clones in the sample; roughly three quarters occur only once, and about 4% lies in the top ten.

Regarding this clone: Its antigen is as yet unknown.

The source material was CD4+ T cells from PBMCs cultured with HCoV-OC43 spike peptides, sampled before COVID-19 vaccination. As for subset: HCoV-OC43 spike overlapping peptide pool stimulation. V usage is TRBV28 and J usage is TRBJ1-5, with D perhaps matching TRBD1 (6 bases). The receptor's source is a human donor who received a COVID-19 vaccine. The CDR3 DNA is TGTGCCAGCAACGGAATAGGGGGGACAAACAATCAGCCCCAGCATTTT. This codes for CASNGIGGTNNQPQHF.